The clone carrying this TCR beta chain was observed once. This entry belongs to a study of blood T cell repertoires in COVID-19. Looking at the study overall: Nucleic acid was either cDNA or gDNA, and it came from T cells, B-cell-depleted T cells, or PBMCs.

Authors' methods: Amplification from reference gene primers served as the basis for estimated nucleated cell counts. Data came from immunoSEQ multiplex PCR; TCRdb stores just in-frame clones and leaves some out. V and J calls and clone size come straight from that table; D and trimming were deduced from the DNA. Of about 300,000 clones listed, about nine tenths are singletons. The CDR3 length is 19 residues. V lost 1 base to trimming and J lost 4 bases; unmatched junction nucleotides: 16. Germline V CDR1 and CDR2: MNHNS, SASEGT. Participants' own reports of clinical history determined their cohort assignment.

The rearrangement joins TRBV6-1 to TRBJ2-1; 7 bases agree with TRBD2. The receptor was derived from a woman aged 45-65 years who had been exposed to COVID-19. Sequencing used PBMCs or T cells enriched from blood (not recorded which). The CDR3 spells CASSEVRGEQDREYNEQFF. The CDR3 coding sequence is TGTGCCAGCAGTGAAGTTCGGGGGGAACAGGACCGGGAGTACAATGAGCAGTTCTTC.